The sequence of this T cell receptor (beta chain) was determined in a study of blood T cell repertoires in COVID-19. Study-wide background: Acute and convalescent COVID-19 specimens originated in the United States, Italy and Spain. T cells, B-cell-depleted T cells, or PBMCs provided the cDNA or gDNA that served as material.

The authors' processing: From reference gene primer amplification, estimates of nucleated cell counts were derived. Profiling relied on immunoSEQ multiplex PCR, and the TCRdb table lists in-frame clones only, not all of them. For V, J and clone size, that table is used; D and trimming come from the DNA. The sample contains roughly 36,000 clones, about 90% of which appear only once. V lost 4 bases to trimming and J lost 7 bases; unmatched junction nucleotides: 12. The CDR3 is 17 amino acids. Germline CDR1 and CDR2: LGHDT and YNNKEL (reference sequence). The receptor was derived from a man aged 50-59 years with active or convalescent COVID-19. The chain employs TRBV3-1 (or the pseudogene TRBV3-2) and TRBJ2-1; 11 bases are shared with TRBD2. The sequencing sample was made of peripheral blood. This chain's CDR3 is CASSLPPLAGVRNEQFF. CDR3 sequence (DNA): TGTGCCAGCAGCCTCCCTCCACTAGCGGGAGTGAGGAATGAGCAGTTCTTC.